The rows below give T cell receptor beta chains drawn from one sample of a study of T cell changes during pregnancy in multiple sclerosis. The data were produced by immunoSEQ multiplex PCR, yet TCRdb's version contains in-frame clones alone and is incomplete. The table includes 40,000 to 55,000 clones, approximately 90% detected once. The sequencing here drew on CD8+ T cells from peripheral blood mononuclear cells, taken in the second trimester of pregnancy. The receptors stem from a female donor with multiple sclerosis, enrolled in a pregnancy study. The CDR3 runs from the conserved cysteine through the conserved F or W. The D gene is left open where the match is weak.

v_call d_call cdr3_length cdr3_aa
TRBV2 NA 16 CASSEGGGASTDTQYF
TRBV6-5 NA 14 CASSIGGGNQPQHF
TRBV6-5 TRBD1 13 CASSWGQGAGYTF
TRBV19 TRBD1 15 CASSSGTGGNSPLHF
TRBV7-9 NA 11 CASSARGGYTF
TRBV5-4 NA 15 CASSLRSSYNSPLHF
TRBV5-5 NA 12 CASRPAGNEQFF
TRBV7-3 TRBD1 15 CASSWGGQGGTEAFF
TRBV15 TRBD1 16 CATSSSGTGRGNTIYF
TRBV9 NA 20 CASSVGHQTRGLNSNQPQHF